The TCR beta chain under discussion was sequenced for a study of identical twins. TCRdb ran MiXCR on the 5' RACE reads and lists one entry per CDR3 protein. The sample records 350,000 to 500,000 distinct CDR3 sequences, 18% being singletons. This TCR was recovered from a man aged 45-65 years in good health. The sequenced material came from naive T cells sorted from blood.

Here the CDR3 reads CSAPGGVGGYEQYF. CDR3 nucleotides: TGCAGTGCTCCCGGAGGGGTGGGGGGATACGAGCAGTACTTC. This chain joins TRBV20-1 and TRBJ2-7, with D tentatively TRBD2 (6 bases). The CDR3 runs to 14 residues. The V and J ends lost 5 bases and 4 bases respectively, with 18 bases between them. Per the germline V gene, CDR1 is DFQATT and CDR2 is SNEGSKA (reference sequence).